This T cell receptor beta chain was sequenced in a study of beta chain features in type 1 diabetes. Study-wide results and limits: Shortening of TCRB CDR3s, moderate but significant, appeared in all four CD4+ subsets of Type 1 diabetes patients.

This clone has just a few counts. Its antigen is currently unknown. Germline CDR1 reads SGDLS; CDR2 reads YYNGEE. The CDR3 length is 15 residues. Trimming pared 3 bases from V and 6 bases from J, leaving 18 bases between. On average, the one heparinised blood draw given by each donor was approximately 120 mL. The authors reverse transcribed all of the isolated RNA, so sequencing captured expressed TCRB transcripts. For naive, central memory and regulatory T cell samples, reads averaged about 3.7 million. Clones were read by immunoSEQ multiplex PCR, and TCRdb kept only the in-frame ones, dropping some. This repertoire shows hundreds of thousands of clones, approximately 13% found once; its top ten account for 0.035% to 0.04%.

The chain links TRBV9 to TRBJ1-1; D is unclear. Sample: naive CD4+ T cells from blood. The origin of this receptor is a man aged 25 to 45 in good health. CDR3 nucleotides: TGTGCCAGCAGCGCCCACGCGGACCATCCGCCTGAAGCTTTCTTT. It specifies CASSAHADHPPEAFF.